Here is one TCR beta chain with its context. This entry comes from a study of Tregs in tolerant kidney transplant recipients. Assay used: immunoSEQ multiplex PCR; TCRdb lists only in-frame clones, some missing. The profile shows tens of thousands of clones, over 85% of them singletons. In germline, CDR1 is SGHTA, CDR2 FQGNSA. V shed 5 bases and J shed 3 bases, with 25 bases lying between them. The CDR3 is 18 residues long. This sequence joins TRBV7-2 and TRBJ1-1; TRBD1 might be the D (6 bases). The input for sequencing was CD4+ T cells from blood, taken before the transplant. The TCR sequence derives from a human donor who received a combined kidney and bone marrow transplant. The CDR3, as DNA: TGTGCCAGCAGCCTCGAGCTCGGACAGTGGGGTAGGGACACTGAAGCTTTCTTT. The encoded protein is CASSLELGQWGRDTEAFF. The variable domain in full, with the rest retrieved from reference TRBV7-2 and TRBJ1-1, is GAGVSQSPSNKVTEKGKDVELRCDPISGHTALYWYRQSLGQGLEFLIYFQGNSAPDKSGLPSDRFSAERTGGSVSTLTIQRTQQEDSAVYLCASSLELGQWGRDTEAFFGQGTRLTVV.